The source of this T cell receptor (beta chain) is a study of low-dose radiotherapy and immunotherapy resistance in tumors (dated by TCRdb to between 2021 and 2024). In terms of the full investigation: Cohort 1 received 0.5 Gy per fraction every 2 weeks, with a prescribed total PTV dose of 6.5 Gy. Eight patients were included in the translational analysis, namely three from the first dose cohort plus the first five from the second dose cohort. Cyclophosphamide 200 mg/m2 was given intravenously every two weeks, one day before each radiation and immunotherapy administration. Randomization of trial participants into treatment groups was not performed. Nivolumab was administered intravenously as a 240 mg flat dose every two weeks, and ipilimumab was administered intravenously at 1 mg/kg every six weeks. Patients took aspirin 300 mg orally once daily for four cycles, starting on cycle 1 day 1. Cohort 2 received 1 Gy per fraction every two weeks, with a total of 13 Gy over 26 weeks.

There are many counts of this clonotype. There is no known antigen for this receptor. No base qualities exist here, and no much larger clone lies one base off it. The time point label for this specimen denotes: before trial treatment. The donors took part in RACIN, a single-arm, phase I, dose-escalation trial that combined nivolumab, ipilimumab, aspirin, low-dose cyclophosphamide and low-dose radiotherapy. Patients were eligible if they had advanced solid tumors that were TIL-negative. This sample was sequenced with an Illumina HiSeq 2500. To make first-strand cDNA, Superscript III was used along with a set of TRAV- and TRBV-specific primers so that both the TCRalpha and TCRbeta chains were covered. TCRs were amplified for around 20 PCR cycles with Phusion, using a constant-region primer paired with the adapter attached to the V primers. The MessageAmp II aRNA Amplification Kit was used to amplify the isolated mRNA, with in vitro transcription run for roughly 15 hours at 37 degrees C. The Dynabeads mRNA DIRECT Purification Kit was used to isolate the mRNA for TCR sequencing. Indexed Illumina adapters were added in a second Phusion PCR of around 23 cycles, and the PCR products were purified with AMPure XP beads. In the authors' own workflow: Using custom Perl scripts, TCR sequences encoding the same protein were pooled, out-of-frame sequences were removed, and the abundance of each clonotype was computed. Any TCR sequence supported by only a single read was excluded from analysis. The metrics used to describe the repertoires included Shannon entropy, Gini index, clonality, richness, and the frequency of TCRs shared between repertoires. Using fastp trimming at Q25 and MiXCR clonotype assembly, TCRdb reanalyzed the public sequencing data and kept in-frame beta chains. Entries are consolidated by CDR3 protein sequence, retaining the most common genes and DNA. The authors' filters were not applied to this entry. This sample comprises 75,000 to 95,000 distinct CDR3 sequences, approximately 17% of them detected only once. The top ten clonotypes cover roughly 6% of the sample.

As encoded in the germline V gene (reference sequence), CDR1 is LNHNV while CDR2 is YYDKDF. The cysteine opens and the phenylalanine closes a CDR3 of 15 amino acids. Only CDR3 DNA is held: 45 bases, read in frame from base 1. V loses 6 bases at its end and J loses 5 bases; junction bases beyond the gene matches: 9. In this chain, TRBV15 is recombined with TRBJ2-1; 8 of the junction bases match TRBD2. The sequence was collected from a male donor with prostate cancer. The source material was PBMCs, sampled before treatment. The CDR3 loop reads CATRFSGGPHNEQFF. The nucleotides read TGTGCCACCAGGTTTTCGGGGGGGCCTCACAATGAGCAGTTCTTC.